Listed here are 11 T cell receptor beta chains from one sample, sequenced in a study of CD8 T cells in ankylosing spondylitis. In TCRdb, the 5' RACE reads were re-called with MiXCR into one record per CDR3 protein. This sample yields under 150,000 distinct CDR3 sequences, of which approximately 10% are seen a single time; roughly 4.5% belongs to the top ten. Sequencing input: blood, either unsorted or a sorted T cell fraction (not recorded which). These receptors all come from a female donor with ankylosing spondylitis or in good health (not recorded which).

This clonotype was counted at least ten times. The chain recombines TRBV28 with TRBJ2-3; either TRBD1 or TRBD2 may supply D (5 bases each). Germline-derived CDR1 and CDR2 are MDHEN and SYDVKM. V was trimmed by 6 bases and J by 6 bases, leaving 19 bases between them. CDR3 length: 15 amino acids. CDR3 sequence reads: CASSFGTSRSDTQYF. The CDR3 DNA is TGTGCCAGCAGCTTCGGGACCTCCCGGTCGGATACGCAGTATTTT.

Many counts were recorded for this clonotype. The genes are TRBV9 and TRBJ2-2, with 14 bases fitting TRBD2. After removal of 4 bases from V and 1 base from J, the junction contained 6 bases not matched to a gene. The CDR3 sequence is 18 residues long. The germline CDR1 and CDR2 sequences are SGDLS and YYNGEE. The CDR3 coding sequence is TGTGCCAGCAGCAAGGGGACTAGCGGGAGTATGAACACCGGGGAGCTGTTTTTT. Translating it yields CASSKGTSGSMNTGELFF.

The chain recombines TRBV27 with TRBJ1-4, with D possibly being TRBD1 (5 bases). Trimming pared 5 bases from V and 0 bases from J, leaving 10 bases between. Germline assignment: CDR1 MNHEY and CDR2 SMNVEV (reference sequence). The CDR3 is made up of 15 amino acids. The CDR3 nucleotides read TGTGCCAGCAGTCCGACAGTCGCAACTAATGAAAAACTGTTTTTT. This codes for CASSPTVATNEKLFF. The whole variable domain, remainder taken from reference TRBV27 and TRBJ1-4, is EAQVTQNPRYLITVTGKKLTVTCSQNMNHEYMSWYRQDPGLGLRQIYYSMNVEVTDKGDVPEGYKVSRKEKRNFPLILESPSPNQTSLYFCASSPTVATNEKLFFGSGTQLSVL.

In regard to this clonotype: This may come from a read error, since a much larger clone is one base off. The chain combines TRBV12-3 or TRBV12-4 with TRBJ1-2; 11 bases agree with TRBD1. CDR3 length: 19 residues. In nucleotides, the CDR3 is TGTGCCAGCAGTTTAGACTCAGGGACAGGGGGGTCAGGTAACTATGACTACACCTTC. Residues: CASSLDSGTGGSGNYDYTF.

This clonotype was detected ten times or more. The chain is built from TRBV29-1 and TRBJ2-3, with 12 bases lining up with TRBD2. Trimming took 6 bases from V and 3 from J; bases not matched to a gene: 4. The CDR3 runs to 14 residues. Germline lookup yields CDR1 SQVTM and CDR2 ANQGSEA. The CDR3 DNA is TGCAGCGTGAAGACTAGCGGGGGAACAGATACGCAGTATTTT. Translation gives CSVKTSGGTDTQYF.

The chain recombines TRBV14 with TRBJ1-1; D is undetermined. V shed 0 bases and J shed 0 bases, with 11 bases lying between them. The CDR3 is made up of 16 amino acids. CDR1 is SGHDN, CDR2 FVKESK, per germline. For the CDR3, the DNA is TGTGCCAGCAGCCAAGAACCCCCTGTTATGAACACTGAAGCTTTCTTT. Translating it yields CASSQEPPVMNTEAFF.

This clonotype was counted at least ten times. This chain links TRBV6-5 with TRBJ1-1, with a tentative D call TRBD1 (6 bases). The V end was cut by 4 bases, the J end by 5 bases, with 17 bases between. Germline-derived CDR1 and CDR2 are MNHEY and SVGAGI. CDR3 length: 15 amino acids. CDR3 sequence: CASSFHRAPGTEAFF. The CDR3 DNA reads TGTGCCAGCAGTTTCCACAGGGCCCCGGGGACTGAAGCTTTCTTT.

In its sample, this clonotype was seen many times. The chain carries TRBV7-8 and TRBJ2-3; D unresolved. V shed 2 bases and J shed 6 bases, with 6 bases lying between them. The CDR3 is 12 amino acids. Per germline, CDR1 SGHVS and CDR2 FQNEAQ. The CDR3 loop reads CASSLKGDTQYF. CDR3 DNA sequence: TGTGCCAGCAGCTTAAAGGGTGATACGCAGTATTTT. The entire variable domain, with the rest obtained from reference TRBV7-8 and TRBJ2-3, is as follows: GAGVSQSPRYKVAKRGQDVALRCDPISGHVSLFWYQQALGQGPEFLTYFQNEAQLDKSGLPSDRFFAERPEGSVSTLKIQRTQQEDSAVYLCASSLKGDTQYFGPGTRLTVL.

This clonotype was observed at least ten times. This chain links TRBV5-1 with TRBJ1-1; 7 bases are shared with TRBD1. The CDR3 runs 13 residues. Trimming cost V 4 bases and J 4 bases; bases outside gene matches: 4. Germline V gene lookup returns CDR1 SGHRS and CDR2 YFSETQ. The chain's CDR3 is CASSATGPTEAFF. The CDR3 nucleotides read TGCGCCAGCAGCGCGACAGGGCCCACTGAAGCTTTCTTT.

Ten or more counts support this clonotype. This chain links TRBV2 with TRBJ1-5; D unclear. V dropped 6 bases and J dropped 0 bases, with 9 bases sitting between them. Germline-derived CDR1 and CDR2 are SNHLY and FYNNEI. This CDR3 has 14 amino acids. The CDR3 coding sequence is TGTGCCAGCAGCGTATTATATAGCAATCAGCCCCAGCATTTT. Its protein is CASSVLYSNQPQHF.

The gene calls are TRBV6-1 and TRBJ2-7, with D perhaps matching TRBD1 or TRBD2 (6 bases each). V dropped 6 bases and J dropped 1 base, with 13 bases sitting between them. Germline loops: CDR1 MNHNS, CDR2 SASEGT. CDR3 length: 14 residues. CDR3 amino acids: CASRRGVGSYEQYF. Written as DNA, the CDR3 is TGTGCCAGCAGGAGGGGGGTAGGTTCCTACGAGCAGTACTTC.